This TCR beta chain was identified in a study of PD-1 blockade in classical Hodgkin lymphoma. V lost 0 bases, J lost 11 bases, and 2 bases stayed unmatched. This CDR3 is built from 14 residues. Germline CDR1 and CDR2: GTSNPN and SVGIG (reference sequence). Generated by immunoSEQ multiplex PCR, the TCRdb table keeps only in-frame clones and is missing some. This table holds just over 60,000 clones, around 88% found once. The patients all showed relapse after autologous stem cell transplantation, while their brentuximab vedotin exposure varied. The V gene is TRBV30, the J gene TRBJ1-6, with 12 bases lining up with TRBD1. This specimen consisted of peripheral blood mononuclear cells (PBMCs), obtained at baseline. The clonotype originates from a human donor with classical Hodgkin lymphoma. CDR3 region: CAWSVGTGGPPLHF. CDR3 sequence (DNA): TGTGCCTGGAGTGTGGGGACAGGGGGCCCACCCCTCCACTTT.